This T cell receptor (beta chain) was sequenced for a study of T-cell reconstitution after alpha-beta-depleted transplantation in children. Unique molecular identifiers were incorporated during preparation of the TCRbeta library. TCRdb reprocessed the PCR reads with MiXCR, giving one entry per CDR3 protein. The table records about 500,000 distinct CDR3 sequences, 32% of them present only once. This clonotype was seen a handful of times. CDR1 and CDR2 (germline): LNHNV, YYDKDF (reference sequence). V lost 4 bases and J 0 bases, leaving 10 bases between the germline ends. The CDR3 has 14 amino acids. The sequence came from a human donor who donated a stem cell graft to a child with aplastic anemia. The sample here was PBMCs from the stem cell graft donor, taken from the stem cell graft. The rearrangement links TRBV15 to TRBJ2-7; D not resolved. The CDR3 reads CATSIYSSSYEQYF. As DNA, the CDR3 is TGTGCCACCAGCATCTACTCGAGCTCCTACGAGCAGTACTTC.